The source of this T cell receptor beta chain is a study of T cell responses to AZD1222 COVID-19 vaccine. Study-level findings and limits: Variant regions that are unmutated are reportedly the target of nearly half of spike-specific TCRs. Spike-specific TCR breadth and depth went up after people got two AZD1222 doses. Across the whole spike, CD4 TCRs peaked at regions 160-218 and 743-854. Among the donors, most were white British and more were female, and clonal diversity was possibly underestimated.

The germline CDR1 and CDR2 sequences are MNHEY and SVGAGI. Trimming at V came to 7 bases and at J to 0 bases, leaving 4 bases not matched to a gene. This CDR3 is built from 14 residues. Sequenced by immunoSEQ multiplex PCR; TCRdb stores in-frame clones only, minus some. The repertoire holds 150,000 to 200,000 clones, with less than 95% as singletons. Worth noting for this clone: Its matching antigen is unknown.

The source is an adult in good health. The sequenced sample was peripheral blood, obtained on day 0 of AZD1222 vaccination. This chain uses TRBV6-5 with TRBJ1-2; the match to TRBD1 covers 8 bases. This chain's CDR3 is CASKTGAPNYGYTF. The CDR3 DNA sequence: TGTGCCAGCAAGACAGGGGCACCTAACTATGGCTACACCTTC.